One sample yielded the 25 T cell receptor beta chains listed below, sequenced in a study of T cell changes during pregnancy in multiple sclerosis. Generated by immunoSEQ multiplex PCR, the TCRdb table keeps only in-frame clones and is missing some. The profile shows some 85,000 clones, around 94% of them singletons. Sequenced material: peripheral blood, taken in the third trimester of pregnancy. These receptors were collected from a female donor with multiple sclerosis, enrolled in a pregnancy study.

V usage is TRBV18 and J usage is TRBJ2-7; D is uncertain. The CDR3 length is 14 residues. Trimming removed 5 bases at V and 0 bases at J, with 11 bases between. The germline gives CDR1 KGHSH, CDR2 LQKENI. CDR3: CASSVASTSYEQYF. The CDR3 DNA is TGTGCCAGCTCAGTAGCCAGCACCTCCTACGAGCAGTACTTC.

In nucleotides, the CDR3 is TGTGCCACCAGCAGTAATCCCTGGAGGGACACTGAAGCTTTCTTT. The encoded protein is CATSSNPWRDTEAFF. This rearrangement joins TRBV15 to TRBJ1-1; D remains unclear. Trimming stripped 3 bases from V and 3 bases from J, with 14 bases between. This CDR3 region has 15 residues. Germline CDR1 is LNHNV and CDR2 is YYDKDF (reference sequence).

This clone was seen only once. The chain combines TRBV15 with TRBJ2-7; D may be TRBD2 (6 bases). Trimming left V 3 bases short and J 4 bases short, with 13 bases between. Germline CDR1 is LNHNV and CDR2 is YYDKDF (reference sequence). The CDR3 totals 14 residues. The CDR3 DNA sequence: TGTGCCACCAGCAGCGGTTCGGAGGGATACGAGCAGTACTTC. It specifies CATSSGSEGYEQYF.

The chain joins TRBV4-1 to TRBJ1-4; 8 bases match TRBD1. The CDR3 spans 16 residues. Germline V gene sequence: CDR1 MGHRA, CDR2 YSYEKL. After removal of 4 bases from V and 5 bases from J, the junction contained 9 bases not matched to a gene. DNA of the CDR3: TGCGCCAGCAGCCGAAAGGGGCAGGGGGCCAATGAAAAACTGTTTTTT. It translates to CASSRKGQGANEKLFF.

V and J are TRBV5-4 and TRBJ2-5, with a weak D call TRBD1 (5 bases). The DNA end lines up better with TRBJ2-7; the J call may be wrong. This CDR3 region has 13 residues. CDR1 is SGHNT, CDR2 YYREEE, per germline (reference sequence). The CDR3 DNA reads as TGTGCCAGCAACGATCGACAGAGCTACGAGCAGTACTTC. Translated, it gives CASNDRQSYEQYF.

The chain carries TRBV12-5 and TRBJ2-2; 7 nucleotides agree with TRBD2. CDR1 and CDR2 from the germline V gene are LGHNT and FRNRAP. CDR3 size: 17 residues. Trimming cost V 2 bases and J 0 bases; bases outside gene matches: 6. The CDR3: CASGLIVTSANTGELFF. CDR3 nucleotide sequence: TGTGCTAGTGGTTTGATTGTTACTAGCGCGAACACCGGGGAGCTGTTTTTT.

CDR3 DNA sequence: TGTGCCCATCTAGCGGAGGGCACAGATACGCAGTATTTT. Encoded protein: CAHLAEGTDTQYF. V gene TRBV10-3 combines with J gene TRBJ2-3; TRBD2 agrees at 7 bases. The CDR3 totals 13 residues. Germline values: CDR1 ENHRY, CDR2 SYGVKD. V shed 11 bases, J shed 1 base, and the junction held 6 bases outside the gene matches.

DNA for the CDR3: TGTGCCAGCAGCCAAGAACCGGGACTAGCGGGAGTCAATGAGCAGTTCTTC. It is translated as CASSQEPGLAGVNEQFF. The chain links TRBV7-4 to TRBJ2-1; 14 bases line up with TRBD2. This CDR3 has 17 residues. Germline V gene data show CDR1 as SGHVT and CDR2 as SQSDAQ. Losses at the gene ends were 5 bases for V and 6 bases for J; bases not matched to a gene: 9.

The chain uses TRBV19 and TRBJ1-5; 10 nucleotides align to TRBD1. Germline V gives CDR1 LNHDA, CDR2 SQIVND (reference sequence). This CDR3 is built from 15 residues. V was pared by 1 base and J by 6 bases, with 3 bases of the junction left unmatched. CDR3: CASSIGGDRGQPQHF. In nucleotides, the CDR3 is TGTGCCAGTAGTATAGGAGGGGACAGGGGTCAGCCCCAGCATTTT.

The chain combines TRBV5-6 with TRBJ2-3; 10 nucleotides agree with TRBD1. Per germline, CDR1 SGHDT and CDR2 YYEEEE. The J segment lost 5 bases and the V segment lost 0 bases, leaving 3 bases of the junction unmatched. CDR3 length: 15 amino acids. The CDR3 region is CASSLGGQGKDTQYF. CDR3 coding DNA: TGTGCCAGCAGCTTGGGGGGACAGGGGAAAGATACGCAGTATTTT.

The V gene is TRBV27, the J gene TRBJ2-7, with 7 bases that match TRBD1. Germline CDR1 MNHEY, CDR2 SMNVEV (reference sequence). V lost 1 base and J lost 2; bases outside the gene matches: 5. This CDR3 contains 15 residues. The CDR3 reads CASSLLGTATYEQYF. The CDR3 DNA is TGTGCCAGCAGTTTATTGGGGACAGCTACCTACGAGCAGTACTTC.

The chain uses TRBV6-5 and TRBJ1-3; D remains ambiguous. This CDR3 is 15 amino acids long. Germline CDR1 and CDR2: MNHEY and SVGAGI. The V end lost 0 bases, the J end lost 2 bases, and 8 bases lay between the germline ends. CDR3 protein: CASSYSGSPGNTIYF. The CDR3 DNA is TGTGCCAGCAGTTACTCAGGGAGCCCTGGAAACACCATATATTTT.

The chain couples TRBV6-4 to TRBJ2-7; 12 positions match TRBD2. The J segment lost 3 bases and the V segment lost 3 bases, leaving 6 bases of the junction unmatched. The CDR3 length is 16 residues. Germline V gene lookup returns CDR1 MRHNA and CDR2 SNTAGT. The CDR3 nucleotides read TGTGCCAGCAGTGATTCTAGCGGGAGGGACCGCTACGAGCAGTACTTC. Amino acids: CASSDSSGRDRYEQYF.

The gene calls are TRBV5-1 and TRBJ2-2; a weak D match, TRBD1 (6 bases). The V gene lost 0 bases and the J gene lost 4 bases, with 13 bases spanning the gap. CDR1 is SGHRS and CDR2 is YFSETQ in the germline V gene. The CDR3 runs 16 residues. The CDR3 region has the DNA TGCGCCAGCAGCTTGGCCCCAGGGGAGAGCACCGGGGAGCTGTTTTTT. Protein product: CASSLAPGESTGELFF.

The chain is built from TRBV13 and TRBJ2-1, with D possibly TRBD2 on 7 matching bases. The CDR3 totals 15 residues. Germline V gene sequence: CDR1 PRHDT, CDR2 FYEKMQ (reference sequence). V lost 2 bases to trimming and J lost 5 bases, with 13 bases between them. For the CDR3, the DNA is TGTGCCAGCAGCTTAAGGGGGGGGCCGAACAATGAGCAGTTCTTC. This codes for CASSLRGGPNNEQFF. Complete variable domain (other parts from reference TRBV13 and TRBJ2-1): AAGVIQSPRHLIKEKRETATLKCYPIPRHDTVYWYQQGPGQDPQFLISFYEKMQSDKGSIPDRFSAQQFSDYHSELNMSSLELGDSALYFCASSLRGGPNNEQFFGPGTRLTVL.

This sequence joins TRBV15 and TRBJ1-1; D is unresolved. Trimming removed 6 bases at V and 2 bases at J, with 13 bases between. Germline V gene lookup returns CDR1 LNHNV and CDR2 YYDKDF (reference sequence). This CDR3 is built from 14 residues. The CDR3: CATSINGRNTEAFF. CDR3 sequence (DNA): TGTGCCACCAGTATAAATGGGAGAAACACTGAAGCTTTCTTT. Complete variable domain (other parts from reference TRBV15 and TRBJ1-1): DAMVIQNPRYQVTQFGKPVTLSCSQTLNHNVMYWYQQKSSQAPKLLFHYYDKDFNNEADTPDNFQSRRPNTSFCFLDIRSPGLGDTAMYLCATSINGRNTEAFFGQGTRLTVV.

In its sample, this clone was seen a few times. The V gene is TRBV29-1, the J gene TRBJ1-1, with a tentative D call TRBD1 (5 bases). The CDR3 length is 13 residues. Deletions cut 0 bases from V and 5 bases from J, with 10 bases between. The germline gives CDR1 SQVTM, CDR2 ANQGSEA. Here the CDR3 DNA reads TGCAGCGTTGAAGAAGGGGCGGAAACTGAAGCTTTCTTT. It codes for CSVEEGAETEAFF.

The V gene is TRBV6-5, the J gene TRBJ2-7, with D unresolved. This CDR3 has 13 amino acids. The germline V gene has CDR1 MNHEY and CDR2 SVGAGI. Trimming removed 5 bases at V and 2 bases at J, with 10 bases between. CDR3 bases: TGTGCCAGCAGTAAAGTGGGCCCCTACGAGCAGTACTTC. It is translated as CASSKVGPYEQYF.

This clone was counted only a few times. The chain employs TRBV5-1 and TRBJ1-5; D not resolved. Germline-derived CDR1 and CDR2 are SGHRS and YFSETQ. V was pared by 0 bases and J by 4 bases, with 5 bases between. The CDR3 loop spans 13 amino acids. In DNA form, the CDR3 reads TGCGCCAGCAGCTTGGGAGAAAATCAGCCCCAGCATTTT. Translated: CASSLGENQPQHF.

The chain links TRBV6-5 to TRBJ2-3, with D possibly being TRBD2 (5 bases). This CDR3 region has 15 residues. Germline-derived CDR1 and CDR2 are MNHEY and SVGAGI. V lost 10 bases to trimming and J lost 5 bases, with 22 bases between them. DNA of the CDR3: TGTGCCACCCTAGTCTTTGGGGAGTACCGAGATACGCAGTATTTT. Residues: CATLVFGEYRDTQYF.

The CDR3 DNA follows: TGTGCCAGCAGTTTCGGGGGGCCAGTGAACACTGAAGCTTTCTTT. This encodes CASSFGGPVNTEAFF. The rearrangement links TRBV28 to TRBJ1-1; maybe TRBD1 (6 bases). Trimming cost V 3 bases and J 0 bases, with 11 bases left between them. The CDR3 length is 15 residues. From germline, CDR1 is MDHEN and CDR2 SYDVKM.

V usage is TRBV5-4 and J usage is TRBJ2-7; D is possibly TRBD2 (6 bases). V lost 4 bases to trimming and J lost 0 bases, with 14 bases between them. CDR3 length: 15 residues. Per the germline V gene, CDR1 is SGHNT and CDR2 is YYREEE (reference sequence). CDR3 in DNA: TGTGCCAGCAGCCCACCGGGACTCCCCTCCTACGAGCAGTACTTC. This gives the protein CASSPPGLPSYEQYF.

The V gene is TRBV5-1, the J gene TRBJ1-2; 9 bases are a match to TRBD1. Germline V lookup: CDR1 SGHRS, CDR2 YFSETQ. The CDR3 consists of 15 residues. J was trimmed by 2 bases and V by 3 bases; bases with no gene match: 5. For the CDR3, the DNA is TGCGCCAGCAGCTCCCCGGGACAGGGAAACTATGGCTACACCTTC. This translates into CASSSPGQGNYGYTF.

CDR3 in amino acids: CAGWDGGAGEQYF. The CDR3, as DNA: TGTGCCGGCTGGGACGGGGGGGCCGGGGAGCAGTACTTC. The chain couples TRBV30 to TRBJ2-7; 8 bases agree with TRBD2. The CDR3 sequence is 13 residues long. Germline V gene sequence: CDR1 GTSNPN, CDR2 SVGIG (reference sequence). Losses at the gene ends were 8 bases for V and 7 bases for J; bases not matched to a gene: 13.

V gene TRBV6-4 combines with J gene TRBJ2-3, with 10 positions matching TRBD2. V lost 5 bases, J lost 2 bases, and 7 bases stayed unmatched. This CDR3 spans 16 amino acids. The germline V gene has CDR1 MRHNA and CDR2 SNTAGT. The CDR3 sequence is CASSPLLAGSTDTQYF. CDR3 bases: TGTGCCAGCAGTCCGCTACTAGCGGGGTCCACAGATACGCAGTATTTT.